The 15 T cell receptor beta chains reported below all come from one sample, sequenced in a study of post-analysis software for immune sequencing data (dated by TCRdb to about 2015). What the study reported, not specific to this receptor: Patients showed significantly higher frequencies than controls for a handful of TRBV segments, among them TRBV5-6, TRBV5-1 and TRBV20-1.

Library prep was done by PCR. For sequencing, an Illumina HiSeq 2500 was employed. To reduce PCR and sequencing biases, unique molecular identifiers were built into the TCR beta cDNA libraries. The raw public reads went through TCRdb reprocessing: fastp at Q25, MiXCR clone calling, in-frame beta chains kept. Rows are combined by CDR3 protein, so each entry shows the most common genes and DNA. For this sample there are about 810,000 distinct CDR3 sequences; under 70% appear just once. The ten largest clonotypes hold roughly 4.4% of the sample. These receptors have no known antigen. Sequencing was performed on blood. These TCRs come from a girl aged 10 to 17 with multiple sclerosis.

The V and J genes are TRBV20-1 and TRBJ2-7, with TRBD1 matching 9 bases. The ends lost 5 bases at V and 3 bases at J; junction bases unmatched: 8. The CDR3 length is 14 residues. Germline V gene sequence: CDR1 DFQATT, CDR2 SNEGSKA (reference sequence). CDR3 nucleotide sequence: TGCAGTGCTCACCGGGACAGGGAGGTCTACGAGCAGTACTTC. Encoded protein: CSAHRDREVYEQYF.

The V gene is TRBV19, the J gene TRBJ2-4; no definite D call. This CDR3 spans 16 amino acids. From germline, CDR1 is LNHDA and CDR2 SQIVND (reference sequence). Trimming cost V 3 bases and J 0 bases, with 12 bases left between them. The CDR3 DNA sequence: TGTGCCAGTAGTATGGAGAGCGCGAGAGCCAAAAACATTCAGTACTTC. This codes for CASSMESARAKNIQYF.

The CDR3 spells CSVEAGVGAKNIQYF. DNA for the CDR3: TGCAGCGTTGAAGCCGGGGTAGGGGCCAAAAACATTCAGTACTTC. The chain joins TRBV29-1 to TRBJ2-4; TRBD2 might be the D (5 bases). Trimming removed 1 base at V and 1 base at J, with 11 bases between. From germline, CDR1 is SQVTM and CDR2 ANQGSEA. CDR3 length: 15 residues.

The rearrangement links TRBV13 to TRBJ2-1, with D perhaps TRBD2 (5 bases). The CDR3 length is 15 residues. The ends were cut back, 0 bases at V and 2 bases at J, with 8 bases in the middle. Germline V gives CDR1 PRHDT, CDR2 FYEKMQ (reference sequence). DNA of the CDR3: TGTGCCAGCAGCTTAGGCGGGAACCCCTACAATGAGCAGTTCTTC. Residues: CASSLGGNPYNEQFF.

The chain carries TRBV7-2 and TRBJ2-7; TRBD2 aligns across 8 bases. V dropped 2 bases and J dropped 4; count of bases not matched to a gene: 7. This CDR3 comprises 15 residues. CDR1 is SGHTA and CDR2 is FQGNSA in the germline V gene. The CDR3 DNA sequence: TGTGCCAGCAGCTTACGGACAGCGGGAGCATACGAGCAGTACTTC. Its protein product is CASSLRTAGAYEQYF.

The chain combines TRBV9 with TRBJ2-1; 9 bases match TRBD2. Germline CDR1 and CDR2: SGDLS and YYNGEE. Trimming at V came to 0 bases and at J to 10 bases, leaving 11 bases not matched to a gene. The CDR3 is 16 amino acids. The chain's CDR3 is CASSVGSQRGAVEQFF. CDR3 nucleotide sequence: TGTGCCAGCAGCGTAGGGTCCCAGCGGGGGGCTGTCGAGCAGTTCTTC.

The chain has TRBV29-1 and TRBJ1-1; D perhaps matches TRBD1 (6 bases). V was cut by 6 bases and J by 6 bases, with 17 bases left in between. Germline V CDR1 and CDR2: SQVTM, ANQGSEA. The CDR3 spans 13 residues. CDR3 nucleotide sequence: TGCAGCGTCGGGGGGCACGCGGGCGCTGAAGCTTTCTTT. Protein product: CSVGGHAGAEAFF. Using reference TRBV29-1 and TRBJ1-1 for the parts outside the CDR3, the full variable domain is SAVISQKPSRDICQRGTSLTIQCQVDSQVTMMFWYRQQPGQSLTLIATANQGSEATYESGFVIDKFPISRPNLTFSTLTVSNMSPEDSSIYLCSVGGHAGAEAFFGQGTRLTVV.

This clonotype appeared a few times. This chain joins TRBV7-2 and TRBJ2-3; the D is unclear. There are 14 residues in the CDR3. Germline lookup yields CDR1 SGHTA and CDR2 FQGNSA. V lost 1 base and J lost 2, with 7 bases in between. CDR3 sequence: CASSLDSNTDTQYF. The DNA of the CDR3 is TGTGCCAGCAGCTTAGATTCAAACACAGATACGCAGTATTTT. Complete variable domain (other parts from reference TRBV7-2 and TRBJ2-3): GAGVSQSPSNKVTEKGKDVELRCDPISGHTALYWYRQSLGQGLEFLIYFQGNSAPDKSGLPSDRFSAERTGGSVSTLTIQRTQQEDSAVYLCASSLDSNTDTQYFGPGTRLTVL.

The chain combines TRBV6-5 with TRBJ1-2; 8 nucleotides align to TRBD1. The CDR3 is 14 amino acids. After removal of 5 bases from V and 4 bases from J, the junction contained 6 bases not matched to a gene. CDR1 is MNHEY and CDR2 is SVGAGI in the germline V gene. The CDR3: CASSRTGLGYGYTF. CDR3 in DNA: TGTGCCAGCAGTCGGACAGGGTTGGGCTATGGCTACACCTTC.

This chain connects TRBV5-1 to TRBJ2-2; TRBD2 aligns across 9 bases. The V gene end was trimmed by 3 bases and the J gene end by 3 bases; junction bases not matched to a gene: 6. CDR3 length: 16 amino acids. Germline values: CDR1 SGHRS, CDR2 YFSETQ. For the CDR3, the DNA is TGCGCCAGCAGCTCTACCAGACTAGCGGACACCGGGGAGCTGTTTTTT. It specifies CASSSTRLADTGELFF. The entire variable domain, with the rest obtained from reference TRBV5-1 and TRBJ2-2, is as follows: KAGVTQTPRYLIKTRGQQVTLSCSPISGHRSVSWYQQTPGQGLQFLFEYFSETQRNKGNFPGRFSGRQFSNSRSEMNVSTLELGDSALYLCASSSTRLADTGELFFGEGSRLTVL.

This clonotype was seen a few times. V is TRBV7-9 and J is TRBJ2-7; 8 bases agree with TRBD1. This CDR3 is built from 15 residues. With 5 bases clipped from V and 1 base from J, the junction kept 7 bases outside the gene matches. Per the germline V gene, CDR1 is SEHNR and CDR2 is FQNEAQ (reference sequence). The CDR3 DNA is TGTGCCAGCAGCCCGGGGACAGGATTATCCTACGAGCAGTACTTC. Protein: CASSPGTGLSYEQYF.

This chain connects TRBV12-3 or TRBV12-4 to TRBJ2-3; D ambiguous. The CDR3 covers 15 residues. With 5 bases removed from V and 0 bases from J, the gap between germline ends came to 12 bases. CDR3 loop: CASSLPHSSTDTQYF. The CDR3 region has the DNA TGTGCCAGCAGTCTGCCCCATTCTAGCACAGATACGCAGTATTTT.

CDR3 coding DNA: TGTGCCAGCAGCCCACGGGCAGGGGGCATGAAGACCCAGTACTTC. It is translated as CASSPRAGGMKTQYF. The chain recombines TRBV7-2 with TRBJ2-5; 8 positions agree with TRBD1. Germline V gene lookup returns CDR1 SGHTA and CDR2 FQGNSA. CDR3 length equals 15 residues. J was trimmed by 6 bases and V by 5 bases; bases with no gene match: 11.

The chain is built from TRBV29-1 and TRBJ2-5, with a weak D call TRBD2 (6 bases). This CDR3 has 16 amino acids. Between the trimmed V and J ends, which lost 6 bases and 0 bases, there was a span of 20 bases. The V gene's germline CDR1 is SQVTM and CDR2 ANQGSEA. The CDR3 nucleotides are TGCAGCGTCAAAGAGGTGGCGGGAAAGTACCAAGAGACCCAGTACTTC. Amino acid sequence: CSVKEVAGKYQETQYF.

The chain carries TRBV7-9 and TRBJ2-4; 11 bases line up with TRBD1. The better agreement between TRBJ2-7 and the DNA end casts doubt on the J call. The CDR3 loop spans 17 amino acids. Germline V gene sequence: CDR1 SEHNR, CDR2 FQNEAQ (reference sequence). The DNA for the CDR3 is TGTGCCAGCAGCACTGGGACAGGGGGACATGCCTTCTACGAGCAGTACTTC. This sequence encodes CASSTGTGGHAFYEQYF.